The 8 T cell receptor beta chains given below trace back to one sample, sequenced in a study of Tregs in tolerant kidney transplant recipients. Measured with immunoSEQ multiplex PCR; TCRdb has only the in-frame clones, and not every one. The data show about 90,000 clones, roughly 93% seen once. Mixed chimerism was transient after nonmyeloablative marrow transplants from related graft donors. The sample in question was CD4+ T cells from blood (PBMCs), obtained 12 months after the transplant. The receptors were gathered from a human patient who received a combined kidney and bone marrow transplant. The graft donor may have given rise to some T cells.

For the CDR3, the DNA is TGTGCCAGCAATGTGGGACAGCCGTACGAGCAGTACTTC. This encodes CASNVGQPYEQYF. The genes are TRBV6-1 and TRBJ2-7, with 7 positions matching TRBD1. Germline CDR1 and CDR2: MNHNS and SASEGT. The CDR3 length is 13 residues. V gave up 7 bases and J gave up 4 bases; unmatched junction bases: 7.

This chain connects TRBV7-3 to TRBJ2-5; 8 bases are a match to TRBD1. The trim removed 0 bases at V and 6 bases at J, leaving 6 bases unmatched. The CDR3 length is 15 residues. Germline CDR1 SGHTA, CDR2 FQGTGA. CDR3 loop: CASSLTSDRGQTQYF. In DNA form, the CDR3 reads TGTGCCAGCAGCTTAACCAGCGACAGGGGACAGACCCAGTACTTC.

The rearrangement joins TRBV21-1 to TRBJ2-7; TRBD1, as called in the table, went unchecked against the DNA. TRBV21-1 is designated a pseudogene. This CDR3 has 16 residues. CDR3 region: CASSKIQTGGGDEQYF. In DNA, the CDR3 is TGTGCCAGCAGCAAAATCCAGACAGGGGGCGGGGACGAGCAGTACTTC.

The chain is built from TRBV2 and TRBJ2-7, with D perhaps matching TRBD2 (6 bases). Trimming took off 3 bases at V and 7 bases at J, with 16 bases between the two ends. The germline V gene has CDR1 SNHLY and CDR2 FYNNEI. This CDR3 region has 14 residues. The CDR3 DNA reads TGTGCCAGCAGTGACCCCCGGGGGACTCGGGAGCAGTACTTC. Translating gives CASSDPRGTREQYF.

This clone was detected once. This chain links TRBV7-3 with TRBJ2-1, with TRBD1 matching 11 bases. Germline trimming cut 2 bases from V and 4 bases from J; bases unmatched to any gene: 1. The CDR3 runs 15 residues. Per the germline V gene, CDR1 is SGHTA and CDR2 is FQGTGA. CDR3 loop: CASSLRDRGYNEQFF. CDR3 DNA: TGTGCCAGCAGCTTACGGGACAGGGGGTACAATGAGCAGTTCTTC.

The V and J genes are TRBV5-1 and TRBJ1-2, with 7 bases identical to TRBD1. Losses at the gene ends were 5 bases for V and 3 bases for J; bases not matched to a gene: 4. CDR1 and CDR2 from the germline V gene are SGHRS and YFSETQ. The CDR3 is 13 residues long. The CDR3 DNA reads TGCGCCAGCAGTACCGGGACAGACTATGGCTACACCTTC. Translating it yields CASSTGTDYGYTF.

V and J are TRBV5-4 and TRBJ2-7; possible D gene TRBD2, 5 bases. The CDR3 is 17 amino acids. The germline gives CDR1 SGHNT, CDR2 YYREEE (reference sequence). Trimming removed 4 bases from V and 2 bases from J, with 22 bases in between. The DNA of the CDR3 is TGTGCCAGCAGCACACGGGAAGGAGCGGCTTCACCCTACGAGCAGTACTTC. Translation gives CASSTREGAASPYEQYF.

The CDR3 region is CASSFIREGRYEQYF. DNA for the CDR3: TGTGCCAGCAGCTTTATTCGGGAGGGCCGATACGAGCAGTACTTC. This sequence joins TRBV7-9 and TRBJ2-7, with 8 bases identical to TRBD2. The CDR3 covers 15 residues. Germline lookup yields CDR1 SEHNR and CDR2 FQNEAQ (reference sequence). V shed 3 bases and J 4 bases; nucleotides not matched to a gene: 8.